This T cell receptor beta chain is drawn from a study of T cells expressing NK-cell markers. Study overall: Seven of the eight sequenced donors were HCMV-seropositive; one was seronegative.

Germline-derived CDR1 and CDR2 are SGHRS and YFSETQ. This CDR3 region has 15 residues. About this clonotype itself: What it binds is not known.

Study-level results: CD8+ T cells in roughly six donors included dominant NKG2C+ clonotypes at about 1.0-7.0%. No clear determination of HCMV specificity was made for expanded NKG2C+ T cell clones.

TCRdb reprocessed the 5' RACE reads; each CDR3 protein has one entry and no DNA is given. The clone table shows over 200,000 distinct CDR3 sequences, with the ten largest holding around 0.4%. The source material was blood T cells: a sorted CD56 or NKG2C T cell subset, CD4+ or CD8+ T cells, or bulk PBMC T cells (not recorded which). The origin of this receptor is a man aged 18 to 30 in good health. The chain joins TRBV5-1 to TRBJ2-2; TCRdb calls TRBD2, which cannot be checked without DNA. The CDR3 is CASSKGLAGTGELFF.